This entry is about one T cell receptor beta chain. Its antigen is unknown. This sample was taken from a study of cytomegalovirus exposure and HLA in healthy donors. The PCR contained 60 Vbeta and 13 Jbeta primers. TCRdb's table, derived via immunoSEQ multiplex PCR, lists solely in-frame clones and lacks some. The sample has about 120,000 clones. Study-wide points: In a later analysis, productive TCRs from donors in an Asian-associated ancestry cluster reportedly carried fewer N-insertions than the cohort mean.

The sequence came from a young man in good health and CMV-seronegative. The sequencing input was PBMCs.

The CDR3 loop reads CASSTIFSGESDEQFF. CDR3 bases: TGTGCCAGCTCCACCATCTTTAGCGGAGAGTCGGATGAGCAGTTCTTC. V usage is TRBV18 and J usage is TRBJ2-1, with D perhaps matching TRBD2 (6 bases). CDR3 length: 16 amino acids. V was shortened by 6 bases and J by 8 bases, with 23 bases between the two germline ends. CDR1 is KGHSH and CDR2 is LQKENI in the germline V gene.